This record looks at one T cell receptor beta chain sequence and its context. Its antigen is not identified. This record belongs to a study of T cell responses to AZD1222 COVID-19 vaccine. Per the germline V gene, CDR1 is MDHEN and CDR2 is SYDVKM. With 6 bases clipped from V and 6 bases from J, the junction kept 7 bases outside the gene matches. The CDR3 contains 14 residues. Study observations and caveats: The study identified only five to seven AZD1222 recipients as seropositive at baseline. It should be noted that donors were predominantly white British and more often female, and clonal diversity was possibly underestimated.

Assay used: immunoSEQ multiplex PCR; TCRdb lists only in-frame clones, some missing. The repertoire holds 150,000 to 200,000 clones, with about 95% as singletons. This clonotype was sampled from an adult in good health. Sample: peripheral blood, taken on day 0 of AZD1222 vaccination. The rearrangement links TRBV28 to TRBJ1-5; 8 nucleotides match TRBD1. The CDR3: CASRSGTGAQPQHF. The CDR3 region has the DNA TGTGCCAGCAGATCCGGGACAGGCGCTCAGCCCCAGCATTTT.